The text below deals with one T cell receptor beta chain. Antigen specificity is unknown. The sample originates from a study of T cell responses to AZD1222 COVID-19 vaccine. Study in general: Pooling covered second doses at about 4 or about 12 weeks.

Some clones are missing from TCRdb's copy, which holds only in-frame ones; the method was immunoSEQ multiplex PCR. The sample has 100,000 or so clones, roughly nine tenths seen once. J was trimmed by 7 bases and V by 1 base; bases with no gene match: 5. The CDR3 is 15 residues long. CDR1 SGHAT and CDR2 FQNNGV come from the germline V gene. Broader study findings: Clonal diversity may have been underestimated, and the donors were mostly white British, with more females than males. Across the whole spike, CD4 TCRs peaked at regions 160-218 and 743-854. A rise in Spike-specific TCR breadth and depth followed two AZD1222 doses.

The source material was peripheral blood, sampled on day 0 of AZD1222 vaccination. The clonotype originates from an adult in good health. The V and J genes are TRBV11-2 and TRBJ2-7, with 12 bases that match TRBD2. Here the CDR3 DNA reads TGTGCCAGCAGCTTAGCCGCTAGCGGGAGGGGTGAGCAGTACTTC. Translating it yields CASSLAASGRGEQYF.